What follows are 16 T cell receptor beta chains derived from one specimen sequenced in a study of T cells in Graves' hyperthyroidism and ophthalmopathy. The investigators amplified TCR beta CDR3 regions from RNA transcripts. Initially, a first-round RT-PCR of the TCR CDR3 employed the HTBI primer set. MiXCR was run by TCRdb on the multiplex PCR reads, yielding one entry per CDR3 protein. The data show hundreds of thousands of distinct CDR3 sequences, over 12% seen once. Sequences were obtained from blood. The receptor source for this set is a woman between 40 and 55 years old with Graves' ophthalmopathy.

V and J are TRBV28 and TRBJ2-2; D unclear. In germline, CDR1 is MDHEN, CDR2 SYDVKM. The ends were cut back, 2 bases at V and 4 bases at J, with 20 bases in the middle. The CDR3 loop spans 18 amino acids. CDR3 bases: TGTGCCAGCAGTTTACGCTTTGGAAACCGGAAGGGCACCGGGGAGCTGTTTTTT. The encoded protein is CASSLRFGNRKGTGELFF.

This clonotype was recorded at least ten times. This chain joins TRBV28 and TRBJ2-2; D may match TRBD1 or TRBD2 (5 bases each). CDR1 and CDR2 (germline): MDHEN, SYDVKM. V gave up 6 bases and J gave up 5 bases, with 16 bases separating them. CDR3 length: 15 residues. CDR3 amino acids: CASRMGLAGTGELFF. The CDR3 coding sequence is TGTGCCAGCAGGATGGGGCTAGCAGGTACCGGGGAGCTGTTTTTT.

This clonotype was found many times. The gene calls are TRBV6-1 and TRBJ2-7, with TRBD1 matching 10 bases. This CDR3 contains 16 residues. The germline V gene has CDR1 MNHNS and CDR2 SASEGT. The V and J ends lost 0 bases and 4 bases, in that order; junction bases with no gene match: 6. DNA for the CDR3: TGTGCCAGCAGTGAAGCCGCGGGACAGGGGTGGTACGAGCAGTACTTC. Translated: CASSEAAGQGWYEQYF.

The J gene is TRBJ2-5, the V gene TRBV20-1, with 10 bases matching TRBD2. The CDR3 is made up of 16 amino acids. The V gene's germline CDR1 is DFQATT and CDR2 SNEGSKA (reference sequence). V was clipped by 1 base and J by 5 bases; unmatched bases: 10. This CDR3 is CSARAPTSGTGETQYF. The CDR3 bases are TGCAGTGCTAGAGCCCCCACTAGCGGGACCGGGGAGACCCAGTACTTC.

Ten or more counts support this clonotype. The chain has TRBV2 and TRBJ1-1, with TRBD1 identical over 8 bases. The CDR3 contains 15 residues. CDR1 is SNHLY, CDR2 FYNNEI, per germline. After removal of 1 base from V and 7 bases from J, the junction contained 8 bases not matched to a gene. The CDR3 region has the DNA TGTGCCAGCAGTGAAGGGCCGGGACAGGACTATGAAGCTTTCTTT. It translates to CASSEGPGQDYEAFF.

In this sample, this clonotype turned up many times. This chain links TRBV27 with TRBJ2-7, with 14 bases aligning to TRBD2. Germline CDR1 is MNHEY and CDR2 is SMNVEV (reference sequence). V gave up 6 bases and J gave up 4 bases; unmatched junction bases: 8. This CDR3 comprises 16 residues. Here the CDR3 reads CASRTGLAGERYEQYF. The CDR3 DNA reads TGTGCCAGCAGAACGGGACTAGCGGGAGAAAGGTACGAGCAGTACTTC.

This clonotype was detected ten times or more. The CDR3 loop reads CASSLGRGSDPDTQYF. CDR3 bases: TGTGCCAGCAGTTTAGGTCGGGGATCGGATCCAGATACGCAGTATTTT. The chain links TRBV27 to TRBJ2-3; TRBD2 is a possible D gene (5 bases). This CDR3 is built from 16 residues. Trimming took 2 bases from V and 4 from J, leaving 16 bases between them. Germline loops: CDR1 MNHEY, CDR2 SMNVEV (reference sequence).

This clonotype was seen ten or more times. This chain uses TRBV2 with TRBJ2-5; no firm D call. Germline V gene lookup returns CDR1 SNHLY and CDR2 FYNNEI. This CDR3 is 13 amino acids long. V was clipped by 2 bases and J by 5 bases, with 9 bases between them. This CDR3 is CASSEQARETQYF. The DNA of the CDR3 is TGTGCCAGCAGTGAACAGGCCCGGGAGACCCAGTACTTC. Full variable domain (remainder filled in from reference TRBV2 and TRBJ2-5): EPEVTQTPSHQVTQMGQEVILRCVPISNHLYFYWYRQILGQKVEFLVSFYNNEISEKSEIFDDQFSVERPDGSNFTLKIRSTKLEDSAMYFCASSEQARETQYFGPGTRLLVL.

This clonotype was recorded at least ten times. This chain links TRBV28 with TRBJ2-4; tentatively, D is TRBD1 or TRBD2 (5 bases each). This CDR3 region has 15 residues. The germline V gene has CDR1 MDHEN and CDR2 SYDVKM. V was pared by 8 bases and J by 0 bases, with 14 bases between. The CDR3 nucleotides are TGTGCCAGCGGGGGACGGGCACTAGCCAAAAACATTCAGTACTTC. This translates into CASGGRALAKNIQYF. Variable domain in full (rest from reference TRBV28 and TRBJ2-4): DVKVTQSSRYLVKRTGEKVFLECVQDMDHENMFWYRQDPGLGLRLIYFSYDVKMKEKGDIPEGYSVSREKKERFSLILESASTNQTSMYLCASGGRALAKNIQYFGAGTRLSVL.

This rearrangement joins TRBV7-2 to TRBJ2-2; weak D call: TRBD2 (5 bases). Germline lookup yields CDR1 SGHTA and CDR2 FQGNSA. The V end lost 5 bases, the J end lost 4 bases, and 11 bases lay between the germline ends. This CDR3 is built from 14 residues. DNA for the CDR3: TGTGCCAGCAGCCCCCTTAGCGTCACCGGGGAGCTGTTTTTT. It specifies CASSPLSVTGELFF.

V is TRBV20-1 and J is TRBJ1-2, with D uncertain. This CDR3 comprises 13 residues. V was cut by 3 bases and J by 4 bases, with 12 bases left in between. Germline CDR1 DFQATT, CDR2 SNEGSKA (reference sequence). The CDR3 region is CSASPRVFYGYTF. The CDR3 DNA sequence: TGCAGTGCTAGCCCAAGGGTCTTCTATGGCTACACCTTC.

This clonotype was observed at least ten times. The J gene is TRBJ2-5, the V gene TRBV12-3 or TRBV12-4, with D tentatively TRBD1 (6 bases). The CDR3 contains 14 residues. Deletions cut 5 bases from V and 1 base from J, with 11 bases between. This CDR3 reads CASSNQGIQETQYF. The CDR3 nucleotides are TGTGCCAGCAGTAACCAGGGGATCCAAGAGACCCAGTACTTC.

In this sample, this clonotype turned up many times. The chain links TRBV20-1 to TRBJ2-5, with D maybe TRBD2 (5 bases). The CDR3 is made up of 13 amino acids. V was trimmed by 6 bases and J by 1 base, leaving 12 bases between them. CDR1 DFQATT and CDR2 SNEGSKA come from the germline V gene (reference sequence). The CDR3 loop reads CSAERELQETQYF. The DNA of the CDR3 is TGCAGTGCAGAAAGGGAGCTCCAAGAGACCCAGTACTTC.

This clonotype was found many times. This sequence joins TRBV20-1 and TRBJ1-1; no definite D call. CDR1 is DFQATT, CDR2 SNEGSKA, per germline (reference sequence). V shed 2 bases and J shed 3 bases, with 13 bases lying between them. The CDR3 totals 14 residues. CDR3 loop: CSARPESRHTEAFF. For the CDR3, the DNA is TGCAGTGCTAGACCGGAATCTAGGCACACTGAAGCTTTCTTT.

This rearrangement joins TRBV7-9 to TRBJ2-7; 7 positions agree with TRBD2. Trimming at V came to 5 bases and at J to 10 bases, leaving 11 bases not matched to a gene. Germline V gives CDR1 SEHNR, CDR2 FQNEAQ (reference sequence). The CDR3 covers 13 residues. Here the CDR3 DNA reads TGTGCCAGCAGCCAAGATTGGGAGGGAGGCCAGTACTTC. Protein: CASSQDWEGGQYF.

This clonotype was recorded at least ten times. The chain carries TRBV6-2 or TRBV6-3 and TRBJ1-3; D remains ambiguous. The CDR3 has 14 amino acids. Trimming removed 6 bases at V and 7 bases at J, with 16 bases between. Germline CDR1 is MNHEY and CDR2 is SVGEGT. CDR3 DNA: TGTGCCAGCAGAACGGACCAGCTATGGAACACCATATATTTT. As protein: CASRTDQLWNTIYF.